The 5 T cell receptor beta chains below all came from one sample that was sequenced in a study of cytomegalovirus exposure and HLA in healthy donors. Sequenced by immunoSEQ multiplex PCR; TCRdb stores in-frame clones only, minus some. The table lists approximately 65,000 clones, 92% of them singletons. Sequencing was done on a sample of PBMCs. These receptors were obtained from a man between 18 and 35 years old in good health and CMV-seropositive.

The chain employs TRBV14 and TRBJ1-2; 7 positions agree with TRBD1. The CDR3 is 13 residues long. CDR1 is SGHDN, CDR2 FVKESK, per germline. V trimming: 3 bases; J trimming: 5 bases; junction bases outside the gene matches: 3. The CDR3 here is CASSQGQQYGYTF. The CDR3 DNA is TGTGCCAGCAGCCAGGGACAGCAGTATGGCTACACCTTC.

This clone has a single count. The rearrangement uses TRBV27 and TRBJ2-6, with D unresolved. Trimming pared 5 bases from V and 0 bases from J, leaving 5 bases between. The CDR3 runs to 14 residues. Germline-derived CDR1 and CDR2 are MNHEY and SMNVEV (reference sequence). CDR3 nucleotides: TGTGCCAGCAGTCCTTCCTCTGGGGCCAACGTCCTGACTTTC. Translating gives CASSPSSGANVLTF.

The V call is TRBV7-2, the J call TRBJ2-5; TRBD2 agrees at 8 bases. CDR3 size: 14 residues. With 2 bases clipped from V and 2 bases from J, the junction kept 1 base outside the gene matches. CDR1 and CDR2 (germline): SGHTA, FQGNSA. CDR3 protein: CASSLTSGQETQYF. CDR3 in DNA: TGTGCCAGCAGCTTAACTAGCGGACAAGAGACCCAGTACTTC.

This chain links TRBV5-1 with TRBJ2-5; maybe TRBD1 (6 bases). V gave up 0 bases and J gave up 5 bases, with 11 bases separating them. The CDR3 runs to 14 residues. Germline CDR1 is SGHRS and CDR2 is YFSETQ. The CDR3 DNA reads TGCGCCAGCAGCTTGGCGGGACACCGGGAGACCCAGTACTTC. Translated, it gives CASSLAGHRETQYF.

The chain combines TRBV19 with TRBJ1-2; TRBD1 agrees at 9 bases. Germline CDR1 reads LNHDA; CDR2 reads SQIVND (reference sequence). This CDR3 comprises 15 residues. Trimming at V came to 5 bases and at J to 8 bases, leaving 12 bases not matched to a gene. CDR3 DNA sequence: TGTGCCAGTAGTGGAGCAAAGGGACAGGGTGGCGGCTACACCTTC. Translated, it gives CASSGAKGQGGGYTF. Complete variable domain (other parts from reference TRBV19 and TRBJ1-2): DGGITQSPKYLFRKEGQNVTLSCEQNLNHDAMYWYRQDPGQGLRLIYYSQIVNDFQKGDIAEGYSVSREKKESFPLTVTSAQKNPTAFYLCASSGAKGQGGGYTFGSGTRLTVV.